This record concerns one TCR beta chain sequence. This CDR3 is built from 18 residues. The junction had 17 bases not matched to a gene; V was cut back by 6 bases and J by 4 bases. Germline-derived CDR1 and CDR2 are MNHEY and SMNVEV (reference sequence). This entry comes from a study of early stage breast cancer tumors. Background on the study: Most invasive tumors, twelve of 16, were ER+/PR+/HER2-.

This table comes from immunoSEQ multiplex PCR, and its TCRdb copy is limited to in-frame clones, with some not included. The sample records tens of thousands of clones, 84% being singletons. This TCR was recovered from a person aged 45 to 59 with breast cancer. The rearrangement uses TRBV27 and TRBJ2-7, with 11 bases lining up with TRBD2. The source material was blood. The CDR3 spells CASRSTSGTNRQFYEQYF. The CDR3 nucleotides are TGTGCCAGCAGATCGACTAGCGGGACAAACCGCCAATTTTACGAGCAGTACTTC.